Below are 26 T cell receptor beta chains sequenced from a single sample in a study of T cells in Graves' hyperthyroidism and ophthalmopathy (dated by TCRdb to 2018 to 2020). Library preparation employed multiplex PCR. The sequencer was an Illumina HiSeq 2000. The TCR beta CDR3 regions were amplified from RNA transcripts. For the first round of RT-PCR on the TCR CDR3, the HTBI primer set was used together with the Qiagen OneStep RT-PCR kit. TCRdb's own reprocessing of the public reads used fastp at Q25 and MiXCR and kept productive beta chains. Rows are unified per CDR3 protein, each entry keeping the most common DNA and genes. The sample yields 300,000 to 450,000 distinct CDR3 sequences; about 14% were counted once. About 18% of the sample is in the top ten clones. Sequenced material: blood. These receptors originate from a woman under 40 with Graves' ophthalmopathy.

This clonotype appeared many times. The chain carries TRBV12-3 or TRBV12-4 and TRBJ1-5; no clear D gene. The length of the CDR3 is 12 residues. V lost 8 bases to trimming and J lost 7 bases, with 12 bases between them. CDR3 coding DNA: TGTGCCAGCGCCAAGACGGTGCAGCCCCAGCATTTT. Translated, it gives CASAKTVQPQHF.

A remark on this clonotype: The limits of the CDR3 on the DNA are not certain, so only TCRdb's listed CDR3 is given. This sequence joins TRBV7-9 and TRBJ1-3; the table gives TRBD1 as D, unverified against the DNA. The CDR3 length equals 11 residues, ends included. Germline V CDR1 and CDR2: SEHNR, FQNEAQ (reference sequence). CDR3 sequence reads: CAWGPGNTIHF.

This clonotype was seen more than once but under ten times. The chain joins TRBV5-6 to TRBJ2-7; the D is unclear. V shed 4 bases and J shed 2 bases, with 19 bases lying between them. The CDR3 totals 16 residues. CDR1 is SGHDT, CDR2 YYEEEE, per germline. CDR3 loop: CASSPTDRVATYEQYF. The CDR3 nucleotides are TGTGCCAGCAGCCCAACGGACCGGGTTGCAACCTACGAGCAGTACTTC.

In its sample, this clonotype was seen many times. CDR3 coding DNA: TGTGCCTGGGCAGGGGGCTGGGGCTACGAGCAGTACTTC. This sequence encodes CAWAGGWGYEQYF. This chain connects TRBV30 to TRBJ2-7, with TRBD1 matching 8 bases. The CDR3 extends over 13 amino acids. The germline V gene encodes CDR1 GTSNPN and CDR2 SVGIG (reference sequence). V was clipped by 5 bases and J by 3 bases; unmatched bases: 6.

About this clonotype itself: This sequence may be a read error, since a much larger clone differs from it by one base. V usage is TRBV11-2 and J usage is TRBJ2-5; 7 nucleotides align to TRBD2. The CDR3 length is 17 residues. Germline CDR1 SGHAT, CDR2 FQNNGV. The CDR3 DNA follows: TGTGTCAGCAGTTACCCGCGCTCTAGCGGAGATAAAGAGACCCAGTACTTC. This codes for CVSSYPRSSGDKETQYF.

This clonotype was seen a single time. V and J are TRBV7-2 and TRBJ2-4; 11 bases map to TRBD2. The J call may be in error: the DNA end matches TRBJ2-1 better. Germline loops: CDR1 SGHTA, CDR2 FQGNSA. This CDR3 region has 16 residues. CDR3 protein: CASSPTSGTSGNNQFF. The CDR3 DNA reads TGTGCCAGCAGCCCTACTTCCGGGACTAGCGGTAACAATCAGTTCTTC.

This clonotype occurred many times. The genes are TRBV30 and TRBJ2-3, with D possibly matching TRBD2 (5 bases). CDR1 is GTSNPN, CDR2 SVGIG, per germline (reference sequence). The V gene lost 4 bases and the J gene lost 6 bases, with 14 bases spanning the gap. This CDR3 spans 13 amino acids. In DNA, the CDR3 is TGTGCCTGGAACTCCGTCTTAGCGGATACGCAGTATTTT. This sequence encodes CAWNSVLADTQYF. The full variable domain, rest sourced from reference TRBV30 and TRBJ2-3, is SQTIHQWPATLVQPVGSPLSLECTVEGTSNPNLYWYRQAAGRGLQLLFYSVGIGQISSEVPQNLSASRPQDRQFILSSKKLLLSDSGFYLCAWNSVLADTQYFGPGTRLTVL.

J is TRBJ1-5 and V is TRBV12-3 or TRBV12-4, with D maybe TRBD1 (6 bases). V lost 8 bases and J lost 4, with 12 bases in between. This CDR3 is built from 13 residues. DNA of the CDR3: TGTGCCAGCGGTAGGGGGGGAAATCAGCCCCAGCATTTT. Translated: CASGRGGNQPQHF.

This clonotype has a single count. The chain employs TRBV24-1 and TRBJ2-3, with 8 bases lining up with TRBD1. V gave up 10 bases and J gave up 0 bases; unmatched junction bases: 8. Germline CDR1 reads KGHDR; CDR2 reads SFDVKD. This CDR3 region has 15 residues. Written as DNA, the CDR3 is TGTGCCACTGGACAGGGCCCATCTAGCACAGATACGCAGTATTTT. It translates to CATGQGPSSTDTQYF.

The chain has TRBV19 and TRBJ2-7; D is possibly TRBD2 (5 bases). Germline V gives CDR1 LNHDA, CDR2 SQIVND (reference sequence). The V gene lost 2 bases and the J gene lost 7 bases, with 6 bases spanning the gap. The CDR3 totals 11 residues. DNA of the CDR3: TGTGCCAGTAGTATAACGGGGGAGCAGTACTTC. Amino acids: CASSITGEQYF.

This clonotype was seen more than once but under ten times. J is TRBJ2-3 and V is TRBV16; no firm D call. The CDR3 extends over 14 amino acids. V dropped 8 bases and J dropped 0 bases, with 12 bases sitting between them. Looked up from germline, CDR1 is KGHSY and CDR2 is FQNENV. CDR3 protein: CASRSGSSTDTQYF. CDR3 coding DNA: TGTGCCAGCCGATCTGGTTCTAGCACAGATACGCAGTATTTT. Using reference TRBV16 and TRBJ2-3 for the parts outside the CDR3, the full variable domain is GEEVAQTPKHLVRGEGQKAKLYCAPIKGHSYVFWYQQVLKNEFKFLISFQNENVFDETGMPKERFSAKCLPNSPCSLEIQATKLEDSAVYFCASRSGSSTDTQYFGPGTRLTVL.

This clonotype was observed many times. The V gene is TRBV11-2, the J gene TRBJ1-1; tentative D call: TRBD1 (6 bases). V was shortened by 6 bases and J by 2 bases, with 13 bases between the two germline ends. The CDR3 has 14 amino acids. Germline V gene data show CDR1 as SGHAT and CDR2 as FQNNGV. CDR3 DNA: TGTGCCAGCAGTAGGACAGACTTAAACACTGAAGCTTTCTTT. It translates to CASSRTDLNTEAFF.

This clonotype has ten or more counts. CDR3 DNA: TGTGCCAGCAGTCGACAGGGAATCCTGCTAAGCCACGAGCAGTACTTC. It is translated as CASSRQGILLSHEQYF. The rearrangement joins TRBV28 to TRBJ2-7, with 7 bases identical to TRBD1. The V gene end was trimmed by 5 bases and the J gene end by 5 bases; junction bases not matched to a gene: 15. CDR1 MDHEN and CDR2 SYDVKM come from the germline V gene. The CDR3 has 16 amino acids.

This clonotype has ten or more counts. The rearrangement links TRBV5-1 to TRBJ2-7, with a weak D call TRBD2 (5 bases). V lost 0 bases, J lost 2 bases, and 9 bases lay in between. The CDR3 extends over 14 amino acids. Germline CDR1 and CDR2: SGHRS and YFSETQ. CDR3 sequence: CASSLGSSPYEQYF. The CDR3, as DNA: TGCGCCAGCAGCTTGGGGTCTAGCCCCTACGAGCAGTACTTC. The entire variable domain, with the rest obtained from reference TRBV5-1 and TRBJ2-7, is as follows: KAGVTQTPRYLIKTRGQQVTLSCSPISGHRSVSWYQQTPGQGLQFLFEYFSETQRNKGNFPGRFSGRQFSNSRSEMNVSTLELGDSALYLCASSLGSSPYEQYFGPGTRLTVT.

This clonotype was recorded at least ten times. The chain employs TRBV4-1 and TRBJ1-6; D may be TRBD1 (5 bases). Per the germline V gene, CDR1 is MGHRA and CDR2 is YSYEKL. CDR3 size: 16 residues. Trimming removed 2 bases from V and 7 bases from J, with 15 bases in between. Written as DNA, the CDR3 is TGCGCCAGCAGCCAACCGGGACTAAAAGCGAATTCACCCCTCCACTTT. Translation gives CASSQPGLKANSPLHF.

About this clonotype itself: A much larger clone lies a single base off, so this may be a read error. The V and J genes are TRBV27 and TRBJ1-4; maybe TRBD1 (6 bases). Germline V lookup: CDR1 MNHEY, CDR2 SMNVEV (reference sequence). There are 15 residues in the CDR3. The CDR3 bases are TGTGCCGGCAGTCCGTACAGGGCCCTTAATGAAAAACTGTTTTTT. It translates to CAGSPYRALNEKLFF.

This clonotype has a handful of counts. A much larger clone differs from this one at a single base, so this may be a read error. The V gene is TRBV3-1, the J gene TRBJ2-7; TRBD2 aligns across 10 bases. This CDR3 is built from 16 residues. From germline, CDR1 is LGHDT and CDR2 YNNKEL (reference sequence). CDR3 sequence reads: CASSQDISGGSYGQYF. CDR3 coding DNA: TGTGCCAGCAGCCAAGATATTAGCGGGGGGTCCTACGGGCAGTACTTC.

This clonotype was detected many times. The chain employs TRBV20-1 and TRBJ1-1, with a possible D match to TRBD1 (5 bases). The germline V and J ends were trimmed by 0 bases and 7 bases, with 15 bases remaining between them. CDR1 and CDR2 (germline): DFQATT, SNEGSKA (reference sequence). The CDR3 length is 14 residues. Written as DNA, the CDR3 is TGCAGTGCTAGAGAGCCCGGGGGGGGGTTTGAAGCTTTCTTT. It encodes CSAREPGGGFEAFF.

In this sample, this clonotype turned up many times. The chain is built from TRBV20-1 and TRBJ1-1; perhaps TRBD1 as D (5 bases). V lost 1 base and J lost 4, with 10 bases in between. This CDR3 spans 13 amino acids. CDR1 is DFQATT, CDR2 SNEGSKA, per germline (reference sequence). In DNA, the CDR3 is TGCAGTGCTAGAGCGAGGGGCCGCACTGAAGCTTTCTTT. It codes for CSARARGRTEAFF.

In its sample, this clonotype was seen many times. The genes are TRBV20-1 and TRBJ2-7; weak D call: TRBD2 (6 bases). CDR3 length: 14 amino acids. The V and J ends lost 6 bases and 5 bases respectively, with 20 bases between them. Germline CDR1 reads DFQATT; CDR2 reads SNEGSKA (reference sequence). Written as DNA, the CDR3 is TGCAGTGCCGCCTTTTTACGGGGGATGAACGAGCAGTACTTC. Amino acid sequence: CSAAFLRGMNEQYF.

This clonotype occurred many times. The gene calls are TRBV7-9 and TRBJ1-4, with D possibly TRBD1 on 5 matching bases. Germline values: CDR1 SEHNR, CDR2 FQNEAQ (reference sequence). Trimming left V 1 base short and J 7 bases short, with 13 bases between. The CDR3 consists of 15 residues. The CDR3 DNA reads TGTGCCAGCAGCTTAGTTTCGACCCAGGGTGAAAAACTGTTTTTT. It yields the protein CASSLVSTQGEKLFF.

The CDR3 DNA reads TGTGCCAGCAGTGGAACCGGGACAGGCTATGGCTACACCTTC. Translated: CASSGTGTGYGYTF. V and J are TRBV28 and TRBJ1-2; 8 bases are a match to TRBD1. Losses at the gene ends were 5 bases for V and 4 bases for J; bases not matched to a gene: 6. Germline CDR1 is MDHEN and CDR2 is SYDVKM. CDR3 length equals 14 residues.

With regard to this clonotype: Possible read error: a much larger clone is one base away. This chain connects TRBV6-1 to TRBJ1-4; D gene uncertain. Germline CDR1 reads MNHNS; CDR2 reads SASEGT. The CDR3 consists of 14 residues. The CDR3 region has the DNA TGTGTCAGCAGATCTGGCGCAACTAATGAAAAACTGTTTTTT. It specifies CVSRSGATNEKLFF.

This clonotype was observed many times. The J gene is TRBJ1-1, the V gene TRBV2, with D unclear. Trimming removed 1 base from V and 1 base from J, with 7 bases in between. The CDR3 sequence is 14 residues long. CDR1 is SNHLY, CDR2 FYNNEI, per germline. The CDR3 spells CASSEGPGNTEAFF. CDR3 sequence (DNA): TGTGCCAGCAGTGAAGGGCCAGGGAACACTGAAGCTTTCTTT.

Written as DNA, the CDR3 is TGCAGTGCTAGAGTGACGGGATACAGTGGTGAAGCTTTCTTT. It encodes CSARVTGYSGEAFF. This chain connects TRBV20-1 to TRBJ1-1, with D unresolved. CDR3 size: 14 residues. Looked up from germline, CDR1 is DFQATT and CDR2 is SNEGSKA (reference sequence). The ends were cut back, 1 base at V and 7 bases at J, with 16 bases in the middle.

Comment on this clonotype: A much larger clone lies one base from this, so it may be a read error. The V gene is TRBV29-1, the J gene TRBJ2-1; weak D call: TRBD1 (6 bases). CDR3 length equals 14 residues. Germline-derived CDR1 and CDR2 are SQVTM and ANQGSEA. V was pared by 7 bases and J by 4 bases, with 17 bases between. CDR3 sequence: CSELRTAMYNEQFF. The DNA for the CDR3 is TGCAGCGAACTCAGGACAGCTATGTACAATGAGCAGTTCTTC.